The 18 T cell receptor beta chains below come from one sample, sequenced in a study of CD8 T cells in ankylosing spondylitis. Points from the study as a whole: Blood from ankylosing spondylitis patients appeared to carry a characteristic roughly eight-variant TCR beta motif.

These receptors have no identified antigens. TCRdb re-called the 5' RACE reads through MiXCR, storing one row per CDR3 protein. The table records 450,000 to 550,000 distinct CDR3 sequences, 5.3% of them present only once. The source material was blood, either unsorted or a sorted T cell fraction (not recorded which). The receptors were gathered from a male donor with ankylosing spondylitis.

Many counts were recorded for this clonotype. The chain uses TRBV25-1 and TRBJ2-7; TRBD1 agrees at 8 bases. The CDR3 runs 15 residues. V dropped 5 bases and J dropped 2; count of bases not matched to a gene: 8. Germline CDR1 reads MGHDK; CDR2 reads SYGVNS. The DNA of the CDR3 is TGTGCCAGCAGTTTTGGGACAGGCGGAACCTACGAGCAGTACTTC. Its translation: CASSFGTGGTYEQYF.

This clonotype was counted ten times or more. The chain employs TRBV29-1 and TRBJ1-1; D not certain. The V end lost 4 bases, the J end lost 2 bases, and 8 bases lay between the germline ends. Germline values: CDR1 SQVTM, CDR2 ANQGSEA. The length of the CDR3 is 12 residues. The CDR3 loop reads CSVGGDNTEAFF. CDR3 in DNA: TGCAGCGTTGGGGGTGACAACACTGAAGCTTTCTTT.

At least ten counts were recorded for this clonotype. The chain joins TRBV29-1 to TRBJ2-6; D may be TRBD1 or TRBD2 (5 bases each). V was clipped by 5 bases and J by 0 bases, with 8 bases between them. Germline V gives CDR1 SQVTM, CDR2 ANQGSEA. This CDR3 contains 14 residues. The CDR3 is CSVQRGSGANVLTF. The DNA of the CDR3 is TGCAGCGTTCAGAGGGGCTCTGGGGCCAACGTCCTGACTTTC.

This clonotype was recorded at least ten times. This chain joins TRBV20-1 and TRBJ2-3, with 14 positions matching TRBD2. The germline V gene encodes CDR1 DFQATT and CDR2 SNEGSKA (reference sequence). J was trimmed by 4 bases and V by 7 bases; bases with no gene match: 10. This CDR3 has 16 amino acids. CDR3 DNA: TGCAGTGGAACTTTAGGACTAGCGGGAGGACCAGATACGCAGTATTTT. Its protein is CSGTLGLAGGPDTQYF.

The table lists this clonotype with many counts. V and J are TRBV6-1 and TRBJ1-4, with TRBD1 identical over 7 bases. The junction had 13 bases not matched to a gene; V was cut back by 10 bases and J by 5 bases. The germline gives CDR1 MNHNS, CDR2 SASEGT. The CDR3 runs to 15 residues. The CDR3 sequence is CATLSHRGENEKLFF. As DNA, the CDR3 is TGTGCCACCCTCTCACACAGGGGCGAGAATGAAAAACTGTTTTTT.

CDR3 sequence reads: CASSAKAATSGRVSGANVLTF. CDR3 sequence (DNA): TGTGCCAGCAGCGCAAAGGCAGCTACTAGCGGGAGGGTTTCTGGGGCCAACGTCCTGACTTTC. The V call is TRBV7-9, the J call TRBJ2-6, with 13 nucleotides matching TRBD2. This CDR3 spans 21 amino acids. V was pared by 5 bases and J by 1 base, with 14 bases of the junction left unmatched. CDR1 is SEHNR, CDR2 FQNEAQ, per germline (reference sequence).

This clonotype was counted a few times. Here the CDR3 reads CASSSAYGTQYF. The CDR3 DNA reads as TGTGCCAGCTCGTCGGCGTATGGGACCCAGTACTTC. The chain joins TRBV7-2 to TRBJ2-5; D is uncertain. Germline assignment: CDR1 SGHTA and CDR2 FQGNSA. V shed 8 bases and J shed 7 bases, with 14 bases lying between them. The CDR3 runs 12 residues.

This clonotype was seen at least ten times. The gene calls are TRBV5-8 and TRBJ2-7, with a tentative D call TRBD1 (5 bases). Trimming removed 1 base at V and 11 bases at J, with 13 bases between. Germline V CDR1 and CDR2: SGHTS, YDEGEE. The CDR3 loop spans 12 amino acids. The CDR3 is CASSLFQGREYF. The CDR3 DNA sequence: TGTGCCAGCAGCTTGTTTCAGGGAAGGGAGTACTTC.

This clonotype was recorded at least ten times. The chain recombines TRBV5-1 with TRBJ2-7, with D possibly TRBD2 on 7 matching bases. The V end lost 0 bases, the J end lost 6 bases, and 13 bases lay between the germline ends. The CDR3 runs to 14 residues. Germline values: CDR1 SGHRS, CDR2 YFSETQ. The CDR3 sequence: CASSLGGGASEQYF. The CDR3 nucleotides read TGCGCCAGCAGCTTGGGAGGGGGGGCGTCCGAGCAGTACTTC.

V usage is TRBV18 and J usage is TRBJ1-4; 7 positions agree with TRBD1. In germline, CDR1 is KGHSH, CDR2 LQKENI. Losses at the gene ends were 3 bases for V and 5 bases for J; bases not matched to a gene: 3. This CDR3 comprises 14 residues. The DNA for the CDR3 is TGTGCCAGCTCACCGGGACAGCCGAATGAAAAACTGTTTTTT. It translates to CASSPGQPNEKLFF.

This clonotype was picked up a small number of times. The chain recombines TRBV7-9 with TRBJ2-6; D gene unclear. The CDR3 covers 17 residues. The V gene's germline CDR1 is SEHNR and CDR2 FQNEAQ (reference sequence). V was pared by 1 base and J by 0 bases, with 10 bases between. CDR3 loop: CASSLGFRVSGANVLTF. As DNA, the CDR3 is TGTGCCAGCAGCTTAGGGTTTAGGGTCTCTGGGGCCAACGTCCTGACTTTC.

This clonotype has more than one count but fewer than ten. The chain carries TRBV6-1 and TRBJ2-2; unclear D gene. This CDR3 spans 14 amino acids. The germline gives CDR1 MNHNS, CDR2 SASEGT. V lost 5 bases and J 2 bases, leaving 9 bases between the germline ends. The CDR3 DNA follows: TGTGCCAGCAGTCGGGCATTCAACACCGGGGAGCTGTTTTTT. It encodes CASSRAFNTGELFF.

This clonotype was recorded at least ten times. The genes are TRBV5-1 and TRBJ1-1; D may be TRBD1 (5 bases). Germline assignment: CDR1 SGHRS and CDR2 YFSETQ. V was clipped by 2 bases and J by 5 bases, with 7 bases between them. The CDR3 is 12 residues long. As DNA, the CDR3 is TGCGCCAGCAGCTTCGGGGGGACTGAAGCTTTCTTT. Its protein product is CASSFGGTEAFF.

This clonotype was detected many times. The V call is TRBV6-5, the J call TRBJ1-2; D possibly corresponds to TRBD1 (5 bases). This CDR3 region has 15 residues. CDR1 and CDR2 (germline): MNHEY, SVGAGI. V was trimmed by 2 bases and J by 0 bases, leaving 10 bases between them. The CDR3 region is CASSYKMTANYGYTF. The DNA for the CDR3 is TGTGCCAGCAGTTACAAAATGACAGCTAACTATGGCTACACCTTC.

This clonotype was detected ten times or more. CDR3 in DNA: TGTGCCAGCAGCCAGTTAGCGGGAACTAGCACAGATACGCAGTATTTT. Translation gives CASSQLAGTSTDTQYF. This chain links TRBV3-1 with TRBJ2-3, with 8 bases fitting TRBD2. V lost 3 bases to trimming and J lost 0 bases; unmatched junction nucleotides: 5. The CDR3 length is 16 residues. Germline V gene data show CDR1 as LGHDT and CDR2 as YNNKEL (reference sequence).

This chain links TRBV20-1 with TRBJ2-5, with D uncertain. Per the germline V gene, CDR1 is DFQATT and CDR2 is SNEGSKA (reference sequence). Trimming left V 2 bases short and J 2 bases short, with 6 bases between. This CDR3 region has 12 residues. The CDR3 is CSARIAQETQYF. CDR3 coding DNA: TGCAGTGCTAGAATAGCTCAAGAGACCCAGTACTTC.

Ten or more counts support this clonotype. The V gene is TRBV27, the J gene TRBJ2-7; 8 bases fit TRBD1. Looked up from germline, CDR1 is MNHEY and CDR2 is SMNVEV (reference sequence). The CDR3 totals 14 residues. Losses at the gene ends were 3 bases for V and 2 bases for J; bases not matched to a gene: 3. CDR3 protein: CASSFSGGAYEQYF. CDR3 bases: TGTGCCAGCAGTTTTTCAGGGGGCGCCTACGAGCAGTACTTC.

In its sample, this clonotype was seen many times. The chain combines TRBV27 with TRBJ1-1; D is unclear. The V end lost 5 bases, the J end lost 1 base, and 17 bases lay between the germline ends. The CDR3 is 16 residues long. CDR1 and CDR2 from the germline V gene are MNHEY and SMNVEV (reference sequence). The CDR3 coding sequence is TGTGCCAGCAGTGCCCGCGCACCCGAAACGAACACTGAAGCTTTCTTT. Translated, it gives CASSARAPETNTEAFF.